The clone carrying this T cell receptor beta chain was observed a few times. This sample is part of a study of blood T cell repertoires in COVID-19. The overall study: Samples representing acute and convalescent COVID-19 were sourced from the United States, Italy and Spain.

In the original processing: Reference gene primer amplification in the assay estimated nucleated cell counts. Only in-frame clones appear in the TCRdb table, and some are missing; sequencing was by immunoSEQ multiplex PCR. V and J calls and clone size come straight from that table; D and trimming were deduced from the DNA. Among 50,000 or so clones listed, 70% to 90% were seen once. Trimming took off 4 bases at V and 5 bases at J, with 23 bases between the two ends. The length of the CDR3 is 17 residues. Germline CDR1 and CDR2: MNHEY and SMNVEV (reference sequence). The sample consisted of peripheral blood. This TCR came from a man older than 75 with acute or convalescent COVID-19. This sequence joins TRBV27 and TRBJ2-5; TRBD2 is a possible D gene (6 bases). The DNA of the CDR3 is TGTGCCAGCAGTTCATACTACCGGGACGGAGGAGGGGAGACCCAGTACTTC. It codes for CASSSYYRDGGGETQYF.